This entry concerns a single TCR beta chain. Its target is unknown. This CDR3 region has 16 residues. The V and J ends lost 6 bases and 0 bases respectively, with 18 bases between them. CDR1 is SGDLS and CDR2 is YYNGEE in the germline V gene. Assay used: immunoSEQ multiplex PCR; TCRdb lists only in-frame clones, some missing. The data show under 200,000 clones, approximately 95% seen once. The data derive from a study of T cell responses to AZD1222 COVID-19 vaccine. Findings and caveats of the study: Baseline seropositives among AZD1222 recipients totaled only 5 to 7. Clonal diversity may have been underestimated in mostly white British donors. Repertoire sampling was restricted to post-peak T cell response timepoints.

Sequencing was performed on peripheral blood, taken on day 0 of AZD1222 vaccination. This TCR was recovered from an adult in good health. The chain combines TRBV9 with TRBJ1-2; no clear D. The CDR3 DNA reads TGTGCCAGCACCAACGGCCGCAAATCGCCTAACTATGGCTACACCTTC. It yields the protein CASTNGRKSPNYGYTF.